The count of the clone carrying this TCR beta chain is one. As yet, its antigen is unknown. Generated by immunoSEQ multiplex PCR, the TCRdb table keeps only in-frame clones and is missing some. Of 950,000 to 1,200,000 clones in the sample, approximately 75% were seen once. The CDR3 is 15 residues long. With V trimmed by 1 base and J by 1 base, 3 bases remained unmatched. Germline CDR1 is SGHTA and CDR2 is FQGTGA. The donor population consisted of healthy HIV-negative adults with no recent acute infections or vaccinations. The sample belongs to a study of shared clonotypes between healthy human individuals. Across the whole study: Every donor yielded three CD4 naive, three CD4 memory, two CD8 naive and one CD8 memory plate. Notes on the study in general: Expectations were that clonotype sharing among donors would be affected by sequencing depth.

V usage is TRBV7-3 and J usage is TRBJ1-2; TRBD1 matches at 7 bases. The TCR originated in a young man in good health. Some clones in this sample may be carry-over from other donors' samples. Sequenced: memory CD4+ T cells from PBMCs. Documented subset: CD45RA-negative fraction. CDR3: CASSLSPGGNYGYTF. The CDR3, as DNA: TGTGCCAGCAGCTTAAGTCCAGGGGGTAACTATGGCTACACCTTC.